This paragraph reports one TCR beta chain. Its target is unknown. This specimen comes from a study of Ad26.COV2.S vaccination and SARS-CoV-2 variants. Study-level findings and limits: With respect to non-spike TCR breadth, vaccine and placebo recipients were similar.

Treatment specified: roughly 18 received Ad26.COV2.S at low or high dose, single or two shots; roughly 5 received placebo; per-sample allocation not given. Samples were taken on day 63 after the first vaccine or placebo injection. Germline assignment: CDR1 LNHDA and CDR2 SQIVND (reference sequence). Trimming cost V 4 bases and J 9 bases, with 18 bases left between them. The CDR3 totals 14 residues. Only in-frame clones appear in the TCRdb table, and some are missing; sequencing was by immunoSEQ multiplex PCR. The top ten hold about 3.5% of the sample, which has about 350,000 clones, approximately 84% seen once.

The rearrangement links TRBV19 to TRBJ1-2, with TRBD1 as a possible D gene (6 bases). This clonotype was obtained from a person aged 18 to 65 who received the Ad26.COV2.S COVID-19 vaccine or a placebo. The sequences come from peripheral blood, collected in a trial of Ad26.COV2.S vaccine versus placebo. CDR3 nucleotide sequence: TGTGCCAGTAGTAGGGGGGGGACAACGGATCGCTACACCTTC. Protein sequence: CASSRGGTTDRYTF. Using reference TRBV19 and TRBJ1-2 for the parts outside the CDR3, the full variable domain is DGGITQSPKYLFRKEGQNVTLSCEQNLNHDAMYWYRQDPGQGLRLIYYSQIVNDFQKGDIAEGYSVSREKKESFPLTVTSAQKNPTAFYLCASSRGGTTDRYTFGSGTRLTVV.